These 9 T cell receptor beta chains were all obtained from the same sample, sequenced in a study of T cell responses to AZD1222 COVID-19 vaccine. Clones were read by immunoSEQ multiplex PCR, and TCRdb kept only the in-frame ones, dropping some. This repertoire shows about 150,000 clones, about 90% found once; its top ten account for around 7.6%. The sequenced sample was peripheral blood, obtained 28 days after the second dose of the MenACWY control vaccine. Receptor source: an adult who received the MenACWY meningococcal vaccine as a control.

This clone was observed once. The CDR3 reads CATSRGALTGGYTF. DNA for the CDR3: TGTGCCACCAGCAGAGGGGCCCTCACGGGCGGCTACACCTTC. The chain links TRBV15 to TRBJ1-2; D not resolved. Germline CDR1 reads LNHNV; CDR2 reads YYDKDF (reference sequence). The CDR3 has 14 amino acids. Trimming removed 1 base from V and 8 bases from J, with 14 bases in between.

This rearrangement joins TRBV6-5 to TRBJ2-1; D is possibly TRBD1 or TRBD2 (5 bases each). Trimming shortened V by 3 bases and J by 2 bases, and 11 bases separated the two germline ends. The CDR3 has 15 amino acids. Per germline, CDR1 MNHEY and CDR2 SVGAGI. The DNA of the CDR3 is TGTGCCAGCAGTTATAGTGGGGACGCCTACAATGAGCAGTTCTTC. Translating it yields CASSYSGDAYNEQFF.

The chain combines TRBV18 with TRBJ1-2; 11 bases map to TRBD1. Germline CDR1 KGHSH, CDR2 LQKENI. The J segment lost 5 bases and the V segment lost 6 bases, leaving 5 bases of the junction unmatched. The CDR3 length is 14 residues. The CDR3 region is CASSAGTGGYGYTF. The CDR3 nucleotides read TGTGCCAGCTCGGCCGGGACAGGGGGATATGGCTACACCTTC. Together with reference TRBV18 and TRBJ1-2, the CDR3 gives the full variable domain: NAGVMQNPRHLVRRRGQEARLRCSPMKGHSHVYWYRQLPEEGLKFMVYLQKENIIDESGMPKERFSAEFPKEGPSILRIQQVVRGDSAAYFCASSAGTGGYGYTFGSGTRLTVV.

The chain couples TRBV12-3 or TRBV12-4 to TRBJ1-1; D unresolved. Trimming removed 3 bases from V and 1 base from J, with 6 bases in between. The CDR3 has 13 amino acids. CDR3 residues: CASSFLQNTEAFF. CDR3 DNA: TGTGCCAGCAGTTTCCTGCAGAACACTGAAGCTTTCTTT.

V usage is TRBV19 and J usage is TRBJ1-4, with 9 bases fitting TRBD1. With 6 bases clipped from V and 6 bases from J, the junction kept 5 bases outside the gene matches. The CDR3 spans 14 residues. The V gene's germline CDR1 is LNHDA and CDR2 SQIVND (reference sequence). The CDR3 DNA reads as TGTGCCAGTAGCGCACAGGGGGCGGATGAAAAACTGTTTTTT. Its protein is CASSAQGADEKLFF.

The chain has TRBV2 and TRBJ1-2; D uncertain. The CDR3 consists of 16 residues. Trimming took 2 bases from V and 0 from J, leaving 13 bases between them. Germline assignment: CDR1 SNHLY and CDR2 FYNNEI. CDR3 DNA: TGTGCCAGCAGTGAAACGAGGACTGCAGCTAACTATGGCTACACCTTC. This codes for CASSETRTAANYGYTF.

This chain joins TRBV24-1 and TRBJ2-3; 8 bases line up with TRBD1. The CDR3 has 16 amino acids. The V and J ends lost 2 bases and 0 bases, in that order; junction bases with no gene match: 3. Germline CDR1 reads KGHDR; CDR2 reads SFDVKD. The CDR3 protein is CATSDWTGLSTDTQYF. The DNA for the CDR3 is TGTGCCACCAGTGATTGGACAGGGCTCAGCACAGATACGCAGTATTTT.

The rearrangement links TRBV12-3 or TRBV12-4 to TRBJ2-3, with 8 bases lining up with TRBD2. This CDR3 has 13 residues. Germline trimming cut 3 bases from V and 5 bases from J; bases unmatched to any gene: 1. The CDR3 coding sequence is TGTGCCAGCAGTTTCCGGGAGGGAGATACGCAGTATTTT. It specifies CASSFREGDTQYF.

The V call is TRBV29-1, the J call TRBJ2-1; 14 nucleotides agree with TRBD2. This CDR3 comprises 13 residues. After removal of 8 bases from V and 7 bases from J, the junction contained 4 bases not matched to a gene. Germline loops: CDR1 SQVTM, CDR2 ANQGSEA. CDR3 in amino acids: CSFGTSGGNEQFF. CDR3 sequence (DNA): TGCAGCTTTGGGACTAGCGGGGGAAATGAGCAGTTCTTC.